The 19 T cell receptor beta chains given below trace back to one sample, sequenced in a study of T cells in Graves' hyperthyroidism and ophthalmopathy. Researchers took RNA transcripts and amplified the TCR beta CDR3 regions from them. The HTBI set primed first-round TCR CDR3 RT-PCR. MiXCR, run by TCRdb on the multiplex PCR reads, gives a single entry per CDR3 protein. This table has some 350,000 distinct CDR3 sequences, roughly 15% appearing once. What was sequenced was blood. Receptor source: a woman in her thirties or forties with Graves' ophthalmopathy.

This clonotype showed up just a few times. V gene TRBV28 combines with J gene TRBJ1-3; D unclear. The CDR3 covers 18 residues. V lost 6 bases, J lost 7 bases, and 28 bases lay in between. Germline CDR1 is MDHEN and CDR2 is SYDVKM. The CDR3 coding sequence is TGTGCCAGCAGACTAAGGTTTAGGGAGACGTGGTTGGGGAACACCATATATTTT. It codes for CASRLRFRETWLGNTIYF.

A remark on this clonotype: With a much larger clone just one base away, this may be a read error. The V gene is TRBV6-1, the J gene TRBJ2-5; D is possibly TRBD2 (7 bases). Per germline, CDR1 MNHNS and CDR2 SASEGT. The CDR3 is 14 residues long. CDR3: CASSVRGGLEIQYF. The CDR3 DNA is TGTGCCAGCAGTGTCAGGGGAGGGCTTGAGATCCAGTACTTC.

This chain connects TRBV27 to TRBJ2-7; 9 bases agree with TRBD2. CDR1 is MNHEY, CDR2 SMNVEV, per germline (reference sequence). The CDR3 loop spans 15 amino acids. The J segment lost 4 bases and the V segment lost 3 bases, leaving 7 bases of the junction unmatched. The DNA for the CDR3 is TGTGCCAGCAGTTTCTTGGCTAGCGGGGATTACGAGCAGTACTTC. This sequence encodes CASSFLASGDYEQYF.

This clonotype was picked up many times. V usage is TRBV11-2 and J usage is TRBJ2-5; 8 bases align to TRBD2. The CDR3 has 16 amino acids. Germline V gene data show CDR1 as SGHAT and CDR2 as FQNNGV. V lost 1 base and J lost 6; bases outside the gene matches: 10. The CDR3 DNA follows: TGTGCCAGCAGCTTAGTCCCTAGATCGGGAGGGAAGACCCAGTACTTC. The encoded protein is CASSLVPRSGGKTQYF.

This clonotype was seen many times. The chain combines TRBV24-1 with TRBJ1-4; D is unresolved. This CDR3 has 15 amino acids. Germline V gives CDR1 KGHDR, CDR2 SFDVKD. Trimming left V 2 bases short and J 5 bases short, with 11 bases between. In DNA, the CDR3 is TGTGCCACCAGTGATTCGGCCAGTCCCAATGAAAAACTGTTTTTT. Residues: CATSDSASPNEKLFF.

This clonotype was observed many times. CDR3 region: CASSYSQGSYEQYF. The DNA of the CDR3 is TGTGCCAGCAGTTACTCGCAGGGATCCTACGAGCAGTACTTC. The chain carries TRBV6-5 and TRBJ2-7, with D maybe TRBD1 (5 bases). CDR3 length: 14 residues. Deletions cut 0 bases from V and 1 base from J, with 7 bases between. Germline-derived CDR1 and CDR2 are MNHEY and SVGAGI.

This clonotype came up many times. The chain uses TRBV27 and TRBJ1-4; 9 bases match TRBD1. The length of the CDR3 is 18 residues. Germline CDR1 MNHEY, CDR2 SMNVEV (reference sequence). Trimming cost V 3 bases and J 8 bases; bases outside gene matches: 16. The CDR3 DNA sequence: TGTGCCAGCAGTTTTGACGGACAGGGGCTTCATTTCAGCGAAAAACTGTTTTTT. This gives the protein CASSFDGQGLHFSEKLFF.

This clonotype was detected many times. Written as DNA, the CDR3 is TGTGCCAGCAGTGAACTTAACAGGGTCATGAACACTGAAGCTTTCTTT. It encodes CASSELNRVMNTEAFF. V is TRBV2 and J is TRBJ1-1, with D possibly being TRBD1 (6 bases). Trimming pared 2 bases from V and 0 bases from J, leaving 13 bases between. The germline gives CDR1 SNHLY, CDR2 FYNNEI. This CDR3 has 16 residues.

This clonotype was observed at least ten times. V gene TRBV27 combines with J gene TRBJ1-2; 10 nucleotides agree with TRBD1. Trimming took 5 bases from V and 4 from J; bases not matched to a gene: 4. The CDR3 consists of 14 residues. Germline-derived CDR1 and CDR2 are MNHEY and SMNVEV (reference sequence). The CDR3 sequence is CASSRTGGIYGYTF. The CDR3 region has the DNA TGTGCCAGCAGTAGGACAGGGGGGATCTATGGCTACACCTTC.

In its sample, this clonotype was seen many times. The chain is built from TRBV29-1 and TRBJ1-1, with no clear D. Germline assignment: CDR1 SQVTM and CDR2 ANQGSEA. Trimming took 3 bases from V and 6 from J, leaving 11 bases between them. The CDR3 sequence is 12 residues long. CDR3 loop: CSVDRWSSEAFF. CDR3 DNA sequence: TGCAGCGTTGATAGGTGGTCCTCTGAAGCTTTCTTT.

This clonotype appeared many times. V gene TRBV7-9 combines with J gene TRBJ1-2; D might be TRBD1 (6 bases). CDR1 is SEHNR, CDR2 FQNEAQ, per germline (reference sequence). The CDR3 runs to 17 residues. V lost 5 bases and J lost 2, with 21 bases in between. The CDR3: CASSPGPGHETNYGYTF. CDR3 nucleotide sequence: TGTGCCAGCAGCCCCGGACCGGGACACGAGACAAACTATGGCTACACCTTC.

This clonotype has ten or more counts. The chain has TRBV29-1 and TRBJ1-5; D not certain. Germline V gene data show CDR1 as SQVTM and CDR2 as ANQGSEA. The V and J ends lost 4 bases and 1 base respectively, with 8 bases between them. This CDR3 region has 13 residues. The CDR3 reads CSVGQASNQPQHF. The CDR3 nucleotides read TGCAGCGTTGGTCAGGCGAGCAATCAGCCCCAGCATTTT.

The chain employs TRBV20-1 and TRBJ2-7; either TRBD1 or TRBD2 may supply D (5 bases each). The germline V gene encodes CDR1 DFQATT and CDR2 SNEGSKA (reference sequence). CDR3 length: 12 residues. V lost 5 bases, J lost 3 bases, and 11 bases lay in between. CDR3 amino acids: CSAGDGDYEQYF. As DNA, the CDR3 is TGCAGTGCTGGGGACGGAGACTACGAGCAGTACTTC.

The V and J genes are TRBV5-1 and TRBJ2-5, with D possibly TRBD2 on 5 matching bases. V was shortened by 2 bases and J by 4 bases, with 9 bases between the two germline ends. This CDR3 has 13 amino acids. Germline CDR1 is SGHRS and CDR2 is YFSETQ. The CDR3 here is CASSFGGAETQYF. The CDR3 DNA is TGCGCCAGCAGCTTTGGAGGTGCAGAGACCCAGTACTTC.

Ten or more counts support this clonotype. The chain couples TRBV20-1 to TRBJ2-5; 9 bases match TRBD2. V dropped 4 bases and J dropped 5; count of bases not matched to a gene: 8. CDR1 is DFQATT, CDR2 SNEGSKA, per germline (reference sequence). The CDR3 runs to 14 residues. This CDR3 is CSAKEAGGWETQYF. For the CDR3, the DNA is TGCAGTGCTAAGGAAGCGGGAGGATGGGAGACCCAGTACTTC.

This clonotype was counted ten times or more. The gene calls are TRBV5-1 and TRBJ2-3; D remains unclear. Germline V gene lookup returns CDR1 SGHRS and CDR2 YFSETQ. The CDR3 has 14 amino acids. The V and J ends lost 2 bases and 5 bases respectively, with 12 bases between them. The CDR3 region is CASSFRQIQDTQYF. CDR3 nucleotides: TGCGCCAGCAGCTTCCGCCAAATCCAAGATACGCAGTATTTT.

This chain uses TRBV9 with TRBJ1-2, with no clear D. This CDR3 has 14 residues. The V and J ends lost 4 bases and 8 bases respectively, with 18 bases between them. In germline, CDR1 is SGDLS, CDR2 YYNGEE. CDR3 bases: TGTGCCAGCAGCCAACTACACGGTGGTCGGGGCTACACCTTC. This translates into CASSQLHGGRGYTF.

The rearrangement joins TRBV6-1 to TRBJ1-1; 9 bases line up with TRBD1. Germline lookup yields CDR1 MNHNS and CDR2 SASEGT. Unmatched junction bases numbered 6, after V lost 6 bases and J lost 4 bases. This CDR3 region has 14 residues. The CDR3, as DNA: TGTGCCAGCAGACAGGGGGCGCGGATCACTGAAGCTTTCTTT. Its protein product is CASRQGARITEAFF.

V is TRBV24-1 and J is TRBJ1-2; TRBD1 agrees at 8 bases. Losses at the gene ends were 4 bases for V and 7 bases for J; bases not matched to a gene: 7. Germline assignment: CDR1 KGHDR and CDR2 SFDVKD. CDR3 length: 14 amino acids. The chain's CDR3 is CATSETSQGGGYTF. The CDR3 DNA reads as TGTGCCACCAGTGAAACGTCACAGGGGGGTGGCTACACCTTC.